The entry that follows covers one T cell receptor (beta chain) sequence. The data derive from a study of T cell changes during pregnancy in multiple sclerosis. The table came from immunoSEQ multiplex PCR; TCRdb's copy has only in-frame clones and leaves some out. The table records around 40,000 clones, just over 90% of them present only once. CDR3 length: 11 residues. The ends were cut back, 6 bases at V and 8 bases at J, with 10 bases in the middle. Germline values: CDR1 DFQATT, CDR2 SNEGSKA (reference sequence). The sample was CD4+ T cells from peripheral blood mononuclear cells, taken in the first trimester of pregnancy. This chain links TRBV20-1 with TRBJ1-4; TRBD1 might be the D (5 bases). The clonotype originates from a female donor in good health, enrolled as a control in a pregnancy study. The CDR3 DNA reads TGCAGTGCGGGGAGGGGCGAAAAACTGTTTTTT. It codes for CSAGRGEKLFF.